This T cell receptor (beta chain) is drawn from a study of early stage breast cancer tumors. Looking at the study overall: Samples were sequenced at about 9.7-fold average coverage. Points from the study as a whole: Most shared enriched TCRB sequences were commonly generated ones.

The CDR3 extends over 17 amino acids. CDR1 and CDR2 from the germline V gene are MDHEN and SYDVKM. Trimming stripped 5 bases from V and 0 bases from J, with 17 bases between. This clone turned up a few times. Its specificity is not known. TCRdb's table, derived via immunoSEQ multiplex PCR, lists solely in-frame clones and lacks some. The profile covers about 38,000 clones, with 65% to 75% appearing a single time and under 7% taken by the ten largest. The chain is built from TRBV28 and TRBJ1-5, with TRBD1 as a possible D gene (5 bases). The sample consisted of blood. The TCR comes from a person in their sixties with breast cancer. The CDR3 DNA sequence: TGTGCCAGCAGTGGGACGGGCTCGACTTATAGCAATCAGCCCCAGCATTTT. This encodes CASSGTGSTYSNQPQHF.